This T cell receptor (beta chain) was profiled in a study of blood T cell repertoires in COVID-19. Background on the study: Samples representing acute and convalescent COVID-19 were sourced from the United States, Italy and Spain. T cells, B-cell-depleted T cells, or PBMCs provided the cDNA or gDNA that served as material.

V was cut by 0 bases and J by 1 base, with 16 bases left in between. Germline loops: CDR1 LNHNV, CDR2 YYDKDF (reference sequence). The CDR3 has 19 residues. In the authors' methods: From reference gene primer amplification, estimates of nucleated cell counts were derived. The protocol was immunoSEQ multiplex PCR, while the TCRdb copy is restricted to in-frame clones and leaves out a portion. That table supplies the V and J calls and clone size; D and trimming were determined from the DNA. Among around 110,000 clones listed, 70% to 85% were seen once. Sequences were obtained from peripheral blood. The chain links TRBV15 to TRBJ2-6; weak D call: TRBD2 (6 bases). The clonotype was recovered from a man between 65 and 85 years old with active or convalescent COVID-19. Here the CDR3 DNA reads TGTGCCACCAGCAGAGATGTCTTAGCGGTCCTTTCTGGGGCCAACGTCCTGACTTTC. Translating gives CATSRDVLAVLSGANVLTF.